Each of the 26 T cell receptor beta chains below was sequenced from the same sample in a study of early T cells in non-severe SARS-CoV-2 infection. Each CDR3 protein is one row after TCRdb ran MiXCR on the 5' RACE reads. The table has over 100,000 distinct CDR3 sequences, around 13% seen once. Sequencing was carried out using whole blood. The receptors were gathered from an adult who was a healthcare worker with PCR-confirmed SARS-CoV-2 infection or an uninfected control (not recorded which).

This clonotype has a handful of counts. The rearrangement joins TRBV11-2 to TRBJ1-4, with D uncertain. This CDR3 region has 12 residues. V was clipped by 4 bases and J by 4 bases, with 4 bases between them. Germline V gives CDR1 SGHAT, CDR2 FQNNGV. CDR3 in DNA: TGTGCCAGCAGCTCAGTTAATGAAAAACTGTTTTTT. Translation gives CASSSVNEKLFF.

This clonotype was picked up many times. The CDR3 is CASSKGQDEKTQYF. In DNA, the CDR3 is TGCGCCAGCAGCAAGGGACAGGACGAGAAGACCCAGTACTTC. The V call is TRBV5-1, the J call TRBJ2-5; TRBD1 matches at 8 bases. Germline trimming cut 4 bases from V and 6 bases from J; bases unmatched to any gene: 8. The CDR3 covers 14 residues. Germline CDR1 is SGHRS and CDR2 is YFSETQ.

This clonotype was seen many times. The V gene is TRBV20-1, the J gene TRBJ1-1; D remains ambiguous. With 2 bases removed from V and 0 bases from J, the gap between germline ends came to 10 bases. The CDR3 totals 14 residues. Germline-derived CDR1 and CDR2 are DFQATT and SNEGSKA (reference sequence). The CDR3 sequence is CSARPDTVNTEAFF. CDR3 nucleotide sequence: TGCAGTGCTAGACCTGACACGGTGAACACTGAAGCTTTCTTT.

The V and J genes are TRBV7-3 and TRBJ2-1, with D possibly matching TRBD2 (6 bases). Between the trimmed V and J ends, which lost 2 bases and 6 bases, there was a span of 11 bases. The CDR3 has 14 residues. Per germline, CDR1 SGHTA and CDR2 FQGTGA. Here the CDR3 DNA reads TGTGCCAGCAGCTTATCGGGAGTAACCAATGAGCAGTTCTTC. Encoded protein: CASSLSGVTNEQFF.

This clonotype was recorded many times. The V gene is TRBV7-9, the J gene TRBJ2-3, with TRBD1 matching over 7 bases. After removal of 6 bases from V and 3 bases from J, the junction contained 6 bases not matched to a gene. This CDR3 spans 14 amino acids. The germline V gene has CDR1 SEHNR and CDR2 FQNEAQ (reference sequence). The DNA of the CDR3 is TGTGCCAGCAGTGGCGGACAGGTGACAGATACGCAGTATTTT. Its translation: CASSGGQVTDTQYF.

The table lists this clonotype with a few counts. The rearrangement links TRBV28 to TRBJ2-3; a possible D gene is TRBD1 (6 bases). Germline lookup yields CDR1 MDHEN and CDR2 SYDVKM. CDR3 length: 17 amino acids. V was cut by 6 bases and J by 3 bases, with 22 bases left in between. The CDR3 region is CASSPTLPGHTTDTQYF. CDR3 nucleotides: TGTGCCAGCAGCCCCACACTTCCGGGACACACTACAGATACGCAGTATTTT.

The chain joins TRBV12-3 or TRBV12-4 to TRBJ2-1; possibly TRBD1 for D (6 bases). V gave up 4 bases and J gave up 1 base, with 14 bases separating them. The CDR3 length is 16 residues. The CDR3 region has the DNA TGTGCCAGCAGTTCTCCAGGGGTTACTTCCTACAATGAGCAGTTCTTC. This codes for CASSSPGVTSYNEQFF.

A few counts support this clonotype. This chain links TRBV18 with TRBJ1-1; D unresolved. CDR3 length equals 15 residues. Germline V gene sequence: CDR1 KGHSH, CDR2 LQKENI. V lost 3 bases to trimming and J lost 0 bases, with 11 bases between them. CDR3 sequence: CASSPMVVLNTEAFF. The CDR3 nucleotides read TGTGCCAGCTCACCTATGGTTGTACTGAACACTGAAGCTTTCTTT.

About this clonotype: A much larger clone sits a single nucleotide away, making a read error possible. The J gene is TRBJ2-1, the V gene TRBV11-2, with D possibly being TRBD2 (5 bases). The CDR3 covers 17 residues. Germline loops: CDR1 SGHAT, CDR2 FQNNGV. The CDR3 sequence is CASSLEPSLSSHNEQFF. The CDR3 DNA sequence: TGTGCCAGCAGCTTAGAGCCTAGCTTGAGCTCCCACAATGAGCAGTTCTTC.

The J gene is TRBJ2-2, the V gene TRBV4-3, with TRBD1 matching 7 bases. The CDR3 runs to 15 residues. Germline CDR1 and CDR2: LGHNA and YSLEER. J gave up 6 bases and V 1 base, and 5 bases lay outside the gene matches. CDR3 loop: CASSQAEGQAGELFF. The DNA of the CDR3 is TGCGCCAGCAGCCAAGCGGAAGGACAGGCCGGGGAGCTGTTTTTT.

This clonotype showed up just a few times. The chain is built from TRBV10-3 and TRBJ2-5, with D uncertain. Germline V gene lookup returns CDR1 ENHRY and CDR2 SYGVKD. This CDR3 is 12 amino acids long. V lost 6 bases and J lost 3, with 8 bases in between. The CDR3 is CAISGSKETQYF. The CDR3 DNA follows: TGTGCCATCAGCGGTAGTAAAGAGACCCAGTACTTC.

This clonotype was picked up a small number of times. The V and J genes are TRBV7-9 and TRBJ2-5; D may be TRBD1 or TRBD2 (5 bases each). Trimming removed 2 bases from V and 5 bases from J, with 18 bases in between. Germline CDR1 and CDR2: SEHNR and FQNEAQ (reference sequence). This CDR3 contains 16 residues. The chain's CDR3 is CASSLRKSRETETQYF. The CDR3 DNA sequence: TGTGCCAGCAGCTTACGTAAGAGCAGGGAGACGGAGACCCAGTACTTC.

This clonotype was observed at least ten times. The V gene is TRBV6-5, the J gene TRBJ1-2; D remains unclear. Trimming left V 6 bases short and J 4 bases short, with 9 bases between. The CDR3 is 12 residues long. Germline lookup yields CDR1 MNHEY and CDR2 SVGAGI. The CDR3 DNA reads as TGTGCCAGCAGCCCCAGGCCCTATGGCTACACCTTC. Its protein is CASSPRPYGYTF.

This clonotype showed up many times. V usage is TRBV5-1 and J usage is TRBJ2-5; 7 positions match TRBD2. V trimming: 4 bases; J trimming: 5 bases; junction bases outside the gene matches: 8. Germline CDR1 SGHRS, CDR2 YFSETQ. The CDR3 has 14 amino acids. In DNA, the CDR3 is TGCGCCAGCAGCGAGCGGGACCCCAATGAGACCCAGTACTTC. This sequence encodes CASSERDPNETQYF.

This clonotype was counted a few times. The chain has TRBV5-6 and TRBJ2-6, with TRBD1 matching 7 bases. The V segment lost 0 bases and the J segment 3 bases; nucleotides outside the gene matches: 3. The germline CDR1 and CDR2 sequences are SGHDT and YYEEEE. This CDR3 comprises 16 residues. CDR3 sequence: CASSLDRGNGANVLTF. The CDR3 bases are TGTGCCAGCAGCTTGGACAGGGGAAATGGGGCCAACGTCCTGACTTTC. Full variable domain (missing parts from reference TRBV5-6 and TRBJ2-6): DAGVTQSPTHLIKTRGQQVTLRCSPKSGHDTVSWYQQALGQGPQFIFQYYEEEERQRGNFPDRFSGHQFPNYSSELNVNALLLGDSALYLCASSLDRGNGANVLTFGAGSRLTVL.

This CDR3 is CASSQTDFGETQYF. The CDR3 DNA reads TGCGCCAGCAGCCAGACCGACTTTGGGGAGACCCAGTACTTC. The chain uses TRBV5-1 and TRBJ2-5; no clear D. The V and J ends lost 4 bases and 5 bases respectively, with 15 bases between them. Germline assignment: CDR1 SGHRS and CDR2 YFSETQ. The CDR3 has 14 residues.

The CDR3 coding sequence is TGTGCCAGCAGTTTCCCTCGGGGGCGGCGAGCTTTCTTT. It codes for CASSFPRGRRAFF. V is TRBV13 and J is TRBJ1-1, with D possibly TRBD1 on 6 matching bases. This CDR3 comprises 13 residues. CDR1 and CDR2 from the germline V gene are PRHDT and FYEKMQ (reference sequence). The ends were cut back, 6 bases at V and 10 bases at J, with 18 bases in the middle.

The table lists this clonotype with a few counts. This chain links TRBV7-2 with TRBJ1-1; D unresolved. Germline lookup yields CDR1 SGHTA and CDR2 FQGNSA. The CDR3 has 15 amino acids. Trimming removed 5 bases at V and 2 bases at J, with 15 bases between. The CDR3 protein is CASSPAWAPNTEAFF. The CDR3 DNA is TGTGCCAGCAGCCCCGCGTGGGCACCCAACACTGAAGCTTTCTTT.

A word on this clonotype: A much larger clonotype is one base distant, so this may be a read error. The chain couples TRBV19 to TRBJ2-6; the match to TRBD1 covers 8 bases. The CDR3 runs to 16 residues. Germline values: CDR1 LNHDA, CDR2 SQIVND (reference sequence). V gave up 4 bases and J gave up 2 bases; unmatched junction bases: 4. The CDR3 DNA reads TGTGCCAGTAGTACGTCGACAGGGGCTGGGGCCAACGTCCTGACTTTC. Residues: CASSTSTGAGANVLTF.

The genes are TRBV29-1 and TRBJ2-7, with 10 positions matching TRBD1. V lost 7 bases to trimming and J lost 3 bases; unmatched junction nucleotides: 3. The germline CDR1 and CDR2 sequences are SQVTM and ANQGSEA. The CDR3 length is 12 residues. The CDR3 region has the DNA TGCAGCGCCCGGACAGGGGGCTACGAGCAGTACTTC. The encoded protein is CSARTGGYEQYF.

This clonotype was seen more than once but under ten times. This chain connects TRBV6-5 to TRBJ2-3; 12 bases are a match to TRBD2. V lost 0 bases to trimming and J lost 6 bases; unmatched junction nucleotides: 13. Germline CDR1 and CDR2: MNHEY and SVGAGI. This CDR3 is built from 19 residues. The CDR3 nucleotides read TGTGCCAGCAGTTACTCAGGACTAGCGGGATCGCCTAGCTACGATACGCAGTATTTT. It encodes CASSYSGLAGSPSYDTQYF.

This rearrangement joins TRBV20-1 to TRBJ2-7; TRBD2 matches at 10 bases. This CDR3 region has 16 residues. The ends lost 1 base at V and 0 bases at J; junction bases unmatched: 6. CDR1 is DFQATT and CDR2 is SNEGSKA in the germline V gene (reference sequence). The CDR3 region is CSARASGRIFSYEQYF. DNA of the CDR3: TGCAGTGCTAGAGCTAGCGGGAGAATCTTCTCCTACGAGCAGTACTTC.

The chain has TRBV9 and TRBJ2-5; D could derive from TRBD1 or TRBD2 (5 bases each). CDR1 is SGDLS, CDR2 YYNGEE, per germline. V was shortened by 3 bases and J by 1 base, with 7 bases between the two germline ends. The CDR3 is 13 amino acids. CDR3: CASSGDLQETQYF. The CDR3 DNA is TGTGCCAGCAGCGGGGACCTCCAAGAGACCCAGTACTTC.

This clonotype occurred once. This could be a read error, since a much larger clone is one nucleotide away. This chain uses TRBV10-3 with TRBJ2-1, with unresolved D. The V end was cut by 10 bases, the J end by 10 bases, with 20 bases between. In germline, CDR1 is ENHRY, CDR2 SYGVKD. The CDR3 covers 13 residues. In nucleotides, the CDR3 is TGTGCCACCGCTGAGGACCTAAAGAGGGAGCAGTTCTTC. Its translation: CATAEDLKREQFF.

This chain links TRBV9 with TRBJ2-1, with 9 bases matching TRBD2. The J segment lost 8 bases and the V segment lost 2 bases, leaving 8 bases of the junction unmatched. CDR1 is SGDLS and CDR2 is YYNGEE in the germline V gene. The CDR3 extends over 15 amino acids. The CDR3 spells CASSVAGGPVYEQFF. The CDR3 DNA is TGTGCCAGCAGCGTGGCGGGAGGGCCGGTTTATGAGCAGTTCTTC. Complete variable domain (other parts from reference TRBV9 and TRBJ2-1): DSGVTQTPKHLITATGQRVTLRCSPRSGDLSVYWYQQSLDQGLQFLIQYYNGEERAKGNILERFSAQQFPDLHSELNLSSLELGDSALYFCASSVAGGPVYEQFFGPGTRLTVL.

The rearrangement joins TRBV28 to TRBJ2-1; D is possibly TRBD2 (6 bases). CDR3 length: 20 residues. CDR1 MDHEN and CDR2 SYDVKM come from the germline V gene. Trimming removed 6 bases from V and 1 base from J, with 28 bases in between. CDR3 DNA: TGTGCCAGCAGCAGGACCGGGAGTGGTAGACCGAAAGAATCCTACAATGAGCAGTTCTTC. Translation gives CASSRTGSGRPKESYNEQFF.